One sample yielded the 14 T cell receptor beta chains listed below, sequenced in a study of Ad26.COV2.S vaccination and SARS-CoV-2 variants. Sequencing used immunoSEQ multiplex PCR; TCRdb keeps in-frame clones, though not all of them. The table shows some 390,000 clones, with roughly nine tenths occurring only once. The treatment is: some 19 received Ad26.COV2.S at low or high dose, single or two shots; roughly five received placebo; per-sample allocation not given. Material that was analyzed had been drawn on day 63 after the first vaccine or placebo injection. The sample was peripheral blood, taken in a trial of Ad26.COV2.S vaccine versus placebo. These receptors all come from a person aged 18-60 years who received the Ad26.COV2.S COVID-19 vaccine or a placebo.

V and J are TRBV2 and TRBJ2-1; a weak D match, TRBD1 (5 bases). V was trimmed by 5 bases and J by 6 bases, leaving 11 bases between them. CDR3 length: 13 residues. Germline V CDR1 and CDR2: SNHLY, FYNNEI. CDR3 nucleotides: TGTGCCAGCAGTCTCATGACAGTCAATGAGCAGTTCTTC. This gives the protein CASSLMTVNEQFF.

This clone was observed once. The chain joins TRBV2 to TRBJ2-6; D uncertain. CDR3 size: 16 residues. The germline CDR1 and CDR2 sequences are SNHLY and FYNNEI. V dropped 9 bases and J dropped 0 bases, with 15 bases sitting between them. The DNA for the CDR3 is TGTGCCAGTACGACTGGGGTGCCCTCTGGGGCCAACGTCCTGACTTTC. Residues: CASTTGVPSGANVLTF.

The rearrangement joins TRBV4-1 to TRBJ2-3; 7 bases fit TRBD1. CDR1 is MGHRA, CDR2 YSYEKL, per germline. The CDR3 sequence is 13 residues long. Germline trimming cut 3 bases from V and 4 bases from J; bases unmatched to any gene: 1. The CDR3 bases are TGCGCCAGCAGCCAGCAGGGGGCAGATACGCAGTATTTT. Amino acids: CASSQQGADTQYF.

The chain links TRBV4-3 to TRBJ1-5, with TRBD1 matching over 8 bases. V gave up 1 base and J gave up 3 bases; unmatched junction bases: 8. The CDR3 loop spans 17 amino acids. CDR1 is LGHNA and CDR2 is YSLEER in the germline V gene. CDR3 loop: CASSQVRTGLNNQPQHF. As DNA, the CDR3 is TGCGCCAGCAGCCAAGTCCGGACAGGGCTTAACAATCAGCCCCAGCATTTT.

The rearrangement links TRBV27 to TRBJ2-3; D is unclear. CDR3 length: 13 residues. Trimming took off 6 bases at V and 0 bases at J, with 7 bases between the two ends. Germline lookup yields CDR1 MNHEY and CDR2 SMNVEV (reference sequence). The CDR3 DNA reads as TGTGCCAGCAGAGGCCAGAGCACAGATACGCAGTATTTT. Its translation: CASRGQSTDTQYF.

The V gene is TRBV5-1, the J gene TRBJ1-4; D is possibly TRBD1 (5 bases). Germline CDR1 SGHRS, CDR2 YFSETQ. The V end lost 5 bases, the J end lost 5 bases, and 13 bases lay between the germline ends. The CDR3 loop spans 14 amino acids. DNA for the CDR3: TGCGCCAGCAGTCGGGGGGTCAACAATGAAAAACTGTTTTTT. This gives the protein CASSRGVNNEKLFF.

DNA for the CDR3: TGCGCCAGTGCACACTCTTCGACAGGGCGGAATGGCTACACCTTC. It translates to CASAHSSTGRNGYTF. The V call is TRBV5-1, the J call TRBJ1-2; 7 nucleotides align to TRBD1. The CDR3 contains 15 residues. The ends lost 8 bases at V and 6 bases at J; junction bases unmatched: 16. Germline V gene lookup returns CDR1 SGHRS and CDR2 YFSETQ.

The V call is TRBV6-1, the J call TRBJ1-5; D may be TRBD1 (5 bases). CDR3 length: 16 residues. V was shortened by 3 bases and J by 4 bases, with 16 bases between the two germline ends. Germline V gives CDR1 MNHNS, CDR2 SASEGT. CDR3 nucleotides: TGTGCCAGCAGTGATCTGCCAGGGCTACCGAATCAGCCCCAGCATTTT. This encodes CASSDLPGLPNQPQHF.

The CDR3 nucleotides read TGTGCCTGGAGTGCGGGACGGAGGAGCTCTGGAAACACCATATATTTT. Translating it yields CAWSAGRRSSGNTIYF. The J gene is TRBJ1-3, the V gene TRBV30; D might be TRBD1 (5 bases). From germline, CDR1 is GTSNPN and CDR2 SVGIG (reference sequence). V lost 1 base to trimming and J lost 0 bases, with 13 bases between them. The CDR3 covers 16 residues.

V and J are TRBV11-2 and TRBJ2-5, with D hard to call. The CDR3 sequence is 15 residues long. V was trimmed by 3 bases and J by 1 base, leaving 12 bases between them. Germline loops: CDR1 SGHAT, CDR2 FQNNGV. The CDR3 here is CASSLRWAVQETQYF. The CDR3 DNA reads TGTGCCAGCAGCTTGAGGTGGGCAGTCCAAGAGACCCAGTACTTC. Drawing the rest from reference TRBV11-2 and TRBJ2-5, the complete variable domain is EAGVAQSPRYKIIEKRQSVAFWCNPISGHATLYWYQQILGQGPKLLIQFQNNGVVDDSQLPKDRFSAERLKGVDSTLKIQPAKLEDSAVYLCASSLRWAVQETQYFGPGTRLLVL.

The V and J genes are TRBV3-1 (or the pseudogene TRBV3-2) and TRBJ2-6; D call uncertain. This CDR3 comprises 18 residues. Germline V gene data show CDR1 as LGHDT and CDR2 as YNNKEL (reference sequence). V lost 4 bases to trimming and J lost 0 bases, with 16 bases between them. The CDR3 protein is CASSPSVWAISGANVLTF. The CDR3 bases are TGTGCCAGCAGCCCCTCGGTTTGGGCGATCTCTGGGGCCAACGTCCTGACTTTC.

The DNA for the CDR3 is TGTGCCAGCAGCACCCGGGACAGGGGCTCCAACTATGGCTACACCTTC. This encodes CASSTRDRGSNYGYTF. The gene calls are TRBV5-6 and TRBJ1-2; 10 bases are a match to TRBD1. With 4 bases clipped from V and 2 bases from J, the junction kept 8 bases outside the gene matches. The V gene's germline CDR1 is SGHDT and CDR2 YYEEEE. This CDR3 is 16 amino acids long.

The chain combines TRBV19 with TRBJ1-2; no clear D. CDR1 is LNHDA, CDR2 SQIVND, per germline (reference sequence). Trimming pared 2 bases from V and 3 bases from J, leaving 7 bases between. The CDR3 consists of 13 residues. This CDR3 is CASSINFDYGYTF. CDR3 bases: TGTGCCAGTAGTATAAATTTCGACTATGGCTACACCTTC.

This chain links TRBV4-1 with TRBJ2-1; 9 nucleotides line up with TRBD1. V trimming: 7 bases; J trimming: 2 bases; junction bases outside the gene matches: 3. CDR3 length: 14 residues. The V gene's germline CDR1 is MGHRA and CDR2 YSYEKL. The CDR3 here is CASTRTGAYNEQFF. CDR3 in DNA: TGCGCCAGCACCAGGACAGGGGCCTACAATGAGCAGTTCTTC.